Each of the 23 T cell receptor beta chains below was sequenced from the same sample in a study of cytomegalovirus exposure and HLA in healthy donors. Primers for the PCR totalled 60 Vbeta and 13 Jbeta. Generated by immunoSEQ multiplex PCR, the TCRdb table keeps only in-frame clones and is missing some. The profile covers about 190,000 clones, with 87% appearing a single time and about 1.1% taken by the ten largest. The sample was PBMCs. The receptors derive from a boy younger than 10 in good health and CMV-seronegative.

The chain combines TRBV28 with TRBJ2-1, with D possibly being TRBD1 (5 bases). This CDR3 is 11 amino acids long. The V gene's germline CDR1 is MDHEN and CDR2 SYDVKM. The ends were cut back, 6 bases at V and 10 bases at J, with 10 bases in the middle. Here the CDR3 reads CASSTPGEQFF. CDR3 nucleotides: TGTGCCAGCAGCACGCCAGGGGAGCAGTTCTTC.

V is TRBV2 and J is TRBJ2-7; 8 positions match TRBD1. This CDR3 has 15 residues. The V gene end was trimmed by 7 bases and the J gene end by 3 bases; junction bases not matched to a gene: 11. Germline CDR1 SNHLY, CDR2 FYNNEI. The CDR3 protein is CASNKQGGINYEQYF. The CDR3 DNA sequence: TGTGCCAGCAATAAACAGGGGGGAATAAACTACGAGCAGTACTTC.

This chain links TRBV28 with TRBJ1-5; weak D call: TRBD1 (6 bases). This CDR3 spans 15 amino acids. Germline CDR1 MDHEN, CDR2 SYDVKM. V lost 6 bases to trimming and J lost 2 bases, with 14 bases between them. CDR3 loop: CASRERDNRNQPQHF. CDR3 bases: TGTGCCAGCAGAGAAAGGGACAACCGCAATCAGCCCCAGCATTTT. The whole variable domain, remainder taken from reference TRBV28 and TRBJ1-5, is DVKVTQSSRYLVKRTGEKVFLECVQDMDHENMFWYRQDPGLGLRLIYFSYDVKMKEKGDIPEGYSVSREKKERFSLILESASTNQTSMYLCASRERDNRNQPQHFGDGTRLSIL.

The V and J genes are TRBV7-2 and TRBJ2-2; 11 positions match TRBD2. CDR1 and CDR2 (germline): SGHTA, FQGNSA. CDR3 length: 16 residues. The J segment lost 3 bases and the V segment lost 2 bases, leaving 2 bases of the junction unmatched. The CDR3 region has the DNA TGTGCCAGCAGCTTACCGACTAGCGGGGACACCGGGGAGCTGTTTTTT. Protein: CASSLPTSGDTGELFF.

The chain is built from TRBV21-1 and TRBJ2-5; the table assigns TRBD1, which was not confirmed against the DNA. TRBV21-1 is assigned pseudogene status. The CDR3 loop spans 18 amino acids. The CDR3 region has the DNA TGTGCCAGCAGCAAAGCCTACAGATTATTGTTCTTAAGGAAGACCCAGTACTTC. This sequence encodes CASSKAYRLLFLRKTQYF.

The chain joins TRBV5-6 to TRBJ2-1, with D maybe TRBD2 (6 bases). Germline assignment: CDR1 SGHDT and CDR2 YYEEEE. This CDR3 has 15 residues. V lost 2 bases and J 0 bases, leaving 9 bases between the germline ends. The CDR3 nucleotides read TGTGCCAGCAGCTTAAGCGGGTACTCCTACAATGAGCAGTTCTTC. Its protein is CASSLSGYSYNEQFF.

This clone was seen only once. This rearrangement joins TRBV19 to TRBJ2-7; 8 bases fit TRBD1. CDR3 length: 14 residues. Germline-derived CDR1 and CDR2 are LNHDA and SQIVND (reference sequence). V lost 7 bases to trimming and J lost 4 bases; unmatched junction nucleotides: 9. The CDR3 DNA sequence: TGTGCCAGTACCCCATGGCAGGGGGCTTACGAGCAGTACTTC. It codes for CASTPWQGAYEQYF.

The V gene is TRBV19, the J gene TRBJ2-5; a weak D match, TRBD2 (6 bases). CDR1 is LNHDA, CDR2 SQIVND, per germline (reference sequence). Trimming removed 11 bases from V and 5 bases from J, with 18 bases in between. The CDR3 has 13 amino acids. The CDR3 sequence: CASSGGSGETQYF. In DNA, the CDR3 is TGTGCCTCTAGTGGGGGGTCAGGGGAGACCCAGTACTTC. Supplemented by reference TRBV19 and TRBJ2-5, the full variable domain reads DGGITQSPKYLFRKEGQNVTLSCEQNLNHDAMYWYRQDPGQGLRLIYYSQIVNDFQKGDIAEGYSVSREKKESFPLTVTSAQKNPTAFYLCASSGGSGETQYFGPGTRLLVL.

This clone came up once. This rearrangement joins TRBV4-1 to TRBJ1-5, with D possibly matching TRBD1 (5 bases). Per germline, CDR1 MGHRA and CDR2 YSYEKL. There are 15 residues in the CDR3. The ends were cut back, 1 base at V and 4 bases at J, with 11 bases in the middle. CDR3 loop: CASSQVLGGNQPQHF. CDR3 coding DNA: TGCGCCAGCAGCCAAGTTCTCGGGGGAAATCAGCCCCAGCATTTT.

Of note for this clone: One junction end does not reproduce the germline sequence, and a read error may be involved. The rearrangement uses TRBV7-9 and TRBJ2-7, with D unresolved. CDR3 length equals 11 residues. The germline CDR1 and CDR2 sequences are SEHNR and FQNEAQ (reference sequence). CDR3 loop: CSSSSSPRQYF. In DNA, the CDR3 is TGTTCCAGCAGCTCTTCCCCGCGGCAGTACTTC.

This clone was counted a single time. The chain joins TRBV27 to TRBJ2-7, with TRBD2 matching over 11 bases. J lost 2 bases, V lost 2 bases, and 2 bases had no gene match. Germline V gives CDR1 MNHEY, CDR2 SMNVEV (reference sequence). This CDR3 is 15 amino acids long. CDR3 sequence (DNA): TGTGCCAGCAGTTTAACTAGCGGGGGAACCTACGAGCAGTACTTC. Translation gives CASSLTSGGTYEQYF.

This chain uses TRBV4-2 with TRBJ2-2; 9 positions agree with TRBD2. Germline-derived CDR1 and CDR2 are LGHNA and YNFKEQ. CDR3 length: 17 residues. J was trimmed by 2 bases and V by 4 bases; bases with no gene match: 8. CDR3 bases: TGTGCCAGCAGCCTATCTAGCGGGATTTTTAACACCGGGGAGCTGTTTTTT. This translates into CASSLSSGIFNTGELFF.

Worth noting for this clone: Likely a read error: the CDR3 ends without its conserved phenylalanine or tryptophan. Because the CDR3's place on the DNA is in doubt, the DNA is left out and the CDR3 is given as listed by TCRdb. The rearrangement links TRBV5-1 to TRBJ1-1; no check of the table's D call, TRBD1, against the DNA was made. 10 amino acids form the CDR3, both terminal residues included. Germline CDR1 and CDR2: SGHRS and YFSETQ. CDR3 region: CASSSRRRGT.

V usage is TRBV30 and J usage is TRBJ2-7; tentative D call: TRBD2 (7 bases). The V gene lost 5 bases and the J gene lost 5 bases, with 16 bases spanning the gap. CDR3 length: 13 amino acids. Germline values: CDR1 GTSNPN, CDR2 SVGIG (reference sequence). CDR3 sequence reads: CAWAGGTPHEQYF. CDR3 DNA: TGTGCCTGGGCCGGGGGGACACCCCACGAGCAGTACTTC.

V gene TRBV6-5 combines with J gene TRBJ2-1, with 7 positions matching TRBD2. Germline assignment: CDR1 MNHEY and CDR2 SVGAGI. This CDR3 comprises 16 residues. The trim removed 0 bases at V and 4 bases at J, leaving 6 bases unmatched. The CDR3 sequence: CASSYSRLAAYNEQFF. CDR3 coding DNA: TGTGCCAGCAGTTACTCTCGGCTAGCGGCTTACAATGAGCAGTTCTTC.

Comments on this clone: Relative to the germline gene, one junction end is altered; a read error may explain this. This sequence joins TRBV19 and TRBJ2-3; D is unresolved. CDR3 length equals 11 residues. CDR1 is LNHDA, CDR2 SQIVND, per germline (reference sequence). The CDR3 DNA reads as TGTGCCAGTAGTATCGAGAGTTCTAGGATTTTT. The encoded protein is CASSIESSRIF.

DNA for the CDR3: TGCGCCAGCAGCCAGAAGGGGGACGGTTTGGGGTCGAGTGGCTACACCTTC. Translating gives CASSQKGDGLGSSGYTF. The genes are TRBV4-1 and TRBJ1-2; D may be TRBD1 (6 bases). The germline CDR1 and CDR2 sequences are MGHRA and YSYEKL. The CDR3 is made up of 17 amino acids. Trimming pared 3 bases from V and 7 bases from J, leaving 24 bases between.

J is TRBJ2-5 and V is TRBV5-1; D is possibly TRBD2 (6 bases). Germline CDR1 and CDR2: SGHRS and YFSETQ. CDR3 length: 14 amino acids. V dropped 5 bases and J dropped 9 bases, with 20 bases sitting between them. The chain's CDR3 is CASRGGTALSAQYF. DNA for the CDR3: TGCGCCAGCAGGGGCGGGACGGCCCTATCGGCCCAGTACTTC.

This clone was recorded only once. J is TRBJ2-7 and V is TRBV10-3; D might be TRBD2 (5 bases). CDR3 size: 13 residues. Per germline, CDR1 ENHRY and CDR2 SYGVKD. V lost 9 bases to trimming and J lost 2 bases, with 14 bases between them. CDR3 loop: CAIGGPDTYEQYF. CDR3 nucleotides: TGTGCCATTGGAGGACCGGATACCTACGAGCAGTACTTC.

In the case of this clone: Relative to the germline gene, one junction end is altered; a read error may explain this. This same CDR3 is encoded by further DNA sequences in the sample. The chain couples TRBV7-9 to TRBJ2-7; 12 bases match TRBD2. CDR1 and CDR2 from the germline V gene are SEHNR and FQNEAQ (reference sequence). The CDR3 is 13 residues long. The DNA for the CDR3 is TGCGCCAGCAGCCCAGGACTAGCGGGATTGAAGTACTTC. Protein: CASSPGLAGLKYF.

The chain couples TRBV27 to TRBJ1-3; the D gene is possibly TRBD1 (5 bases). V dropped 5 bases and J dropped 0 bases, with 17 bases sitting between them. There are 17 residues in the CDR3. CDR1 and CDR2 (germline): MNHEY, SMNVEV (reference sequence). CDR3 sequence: CASSPSSGDYSGNTIYF. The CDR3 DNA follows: TGTGCCAGCAGTCCGTCCTCTGGGGACTACTCTGGAAACACCATATATTTT.

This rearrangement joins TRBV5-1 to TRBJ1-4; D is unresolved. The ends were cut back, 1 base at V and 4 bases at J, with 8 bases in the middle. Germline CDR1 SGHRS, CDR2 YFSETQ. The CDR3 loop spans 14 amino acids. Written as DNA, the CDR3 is TGCGCCAGCAGCTTGATAACAAATAATGAAAAACTGTTTTTT. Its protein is CASSLITNNEKLFF.

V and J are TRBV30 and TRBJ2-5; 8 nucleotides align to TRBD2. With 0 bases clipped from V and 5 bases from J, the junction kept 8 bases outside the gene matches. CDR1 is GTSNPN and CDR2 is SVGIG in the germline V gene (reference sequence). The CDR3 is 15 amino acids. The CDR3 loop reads CAWSVTGTRGETQYF. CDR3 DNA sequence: TGTGCCTGGAGTGTTACCGGGACTAGGGGGGAGACCCAGTACTTC.